These T cell receptor beta chains were read from a single sample in a study of blood T cell repertoires in COVID-19. Sequenced by immunoSEQ multiplex PCR; TCRdb stores in-frame clones only, minus some. The sample lists about 170,000 clones, roughly nine tenths occurring once. The specimen sequenced was peripheral blood. Receptor source: a woman aged 60 to 75 with COVID-19, enrolled during active disease. Both conserved end residues are part of each CDR3. Fields, in order: CDR3 protein, V gene, D gene, clone size. A D gene is named only where the DNA matches it firmly. A row's size may be missing; if present it is once, few, many or a size class.

CDR3: CASSYARQGKTTEAFF
V: TRBV6-5
D: TRBD1
size: NA

CDR3: CASSLRSTYEQYF
V: TRBV5-1
D: NA
size: NA

CDR3: CASVRGFRETQYF
V: TRBV3-1/TRBV3-2
D: TRBD1
size: NA

CDR3: CASSPGLAGGEKDTQYF
V: TRBV19
D: TRBD2
size: NA

CDR3: CASSPDRGKGYTF
V: TRBV5-1
D: TRBD1
size: NA

CDR3: CASSSTLYGYTF
V: TRBV7-2
D: NA
size: NA

CDR3: CAISDRAGVAEAFF
V: TRBV10-3
D: NA
size: NA

CDR3: CAIGQNYNEQFF
V: TRBV10-3
D: NA
size: NA

CDR3: CASSYRAGTGNTIYF
V: TRBV6-6
D: NA
size: NA

CDR3: CASSRPGQGAFGELFF
V: TRBV11-2
D: TRBD1
size: NA

CDR3: CASSSRRGVDTQYF
V: TRBV13
D: NA
size: once

CDR3: CATSDRGQETQYF
V: TRBV24-1
D: TRBD1
size: NA

CDR3: CASSMDLAGGPYNEQFF
V: TRBV19
D: TRBD2
size: NA

CDR3: CASSPLGGGYTF
V: TRBV28
D: NA
size: once

CDR3: CASSSGTGLDGYTF
V: TRBV19
D: TRBD1
size: NA

CDR3: CASSARQSTASGNTIYF
V: TRBV7-9
D: NA
size: NA

CDR3: CASSQLAGGPEQYF
V: TRBV7-2
D: TRBD2
size: NA

CDR3: CASSQWGQGGELFF
V: TRBV11-2
D: NA
size: NA

CDR3: CASRKEGRGEQYF
V: TRBV19
D: TRBD2
size: NA

CDR3: CASSQRQGMNTEAFF
V: TRBV14
D: TRBD1
size: once

CDR3: CASSTGTGRGYEQYF
V: TRBV5-6
D: TRBD1
size: NA

CDR3: CASSFAYGYTF
V: TRBV28
D: NA
size: NA

CDR3: CATRPSGRTDTQYF
V: TRBV15
D: TRBD2
size: NA

CDR3: CASSSSGGFTGELFF
V: TRBV5-1
D: TRBD2
size: once